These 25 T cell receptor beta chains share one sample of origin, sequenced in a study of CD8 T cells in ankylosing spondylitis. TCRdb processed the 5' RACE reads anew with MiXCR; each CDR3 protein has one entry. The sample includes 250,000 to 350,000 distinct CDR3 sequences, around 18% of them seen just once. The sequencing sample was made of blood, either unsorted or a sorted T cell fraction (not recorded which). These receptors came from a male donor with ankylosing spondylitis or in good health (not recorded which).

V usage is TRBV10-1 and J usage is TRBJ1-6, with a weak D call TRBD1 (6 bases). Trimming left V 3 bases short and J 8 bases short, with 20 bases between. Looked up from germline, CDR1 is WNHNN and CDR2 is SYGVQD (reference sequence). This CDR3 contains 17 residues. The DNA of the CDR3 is TGCGCCAGCAGTGACCAACAGGGCATCGGGACGGATTCACCCCTCCACTTT. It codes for CASSDQQGIGTDSPLHF.

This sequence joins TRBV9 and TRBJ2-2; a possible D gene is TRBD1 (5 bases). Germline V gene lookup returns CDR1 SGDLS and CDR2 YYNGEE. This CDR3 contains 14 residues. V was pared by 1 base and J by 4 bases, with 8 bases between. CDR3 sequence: CASSVQGSTGELFF. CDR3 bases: TGTGCCAGCAGCGTACAGGGAAGCACCGGGGAGCTGTTTTTT. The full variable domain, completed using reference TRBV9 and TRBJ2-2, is DSGVTQTPKHLITATGQRVTLRCSPRSGDLSVYWYQQSLDQGLQFLIQYYNGEERAKGNILERFSAQQFPDLHSELNLSSLELGDSALYFCASSVQGSTGELFFGEGSRLTVL.

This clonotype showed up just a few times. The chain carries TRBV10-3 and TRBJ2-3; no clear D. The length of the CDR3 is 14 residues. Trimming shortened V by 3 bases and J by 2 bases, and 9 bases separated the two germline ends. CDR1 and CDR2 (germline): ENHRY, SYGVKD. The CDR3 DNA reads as TGTGCCATCAGTGATGACGGCCTCACAGATACGCAGTATTTT. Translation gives CAISDDGLTDTQYF.

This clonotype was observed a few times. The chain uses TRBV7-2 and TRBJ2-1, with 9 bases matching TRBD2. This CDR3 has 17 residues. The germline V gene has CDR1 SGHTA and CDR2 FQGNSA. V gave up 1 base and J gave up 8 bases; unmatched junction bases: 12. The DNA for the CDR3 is TGTGCCAGCAGCTTAGGCGGGGGGGCAGCCAGGTTTCATGAGCAGTTCTTC. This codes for CASSLGGGAARFHEQFF. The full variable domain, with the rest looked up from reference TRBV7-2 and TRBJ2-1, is GAGVSQSPSNKVTEKGKDVELRCDPISGHTALYWYRQSLGQGLEFLIYFQGNSAPDKSGLPSDRFSAERTGGSVSTLTIQRTQQEDSAVYLCASSLGGGAARFHEQFFGPGTRLTVL.

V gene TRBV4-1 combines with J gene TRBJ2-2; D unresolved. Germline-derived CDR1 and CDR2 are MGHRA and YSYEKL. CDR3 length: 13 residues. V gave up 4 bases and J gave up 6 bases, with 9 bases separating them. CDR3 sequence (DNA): TGCGCCAGCAGCCCTGGGTTCTCCGGGGAGCTGTTTTTT. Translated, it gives CASSPGFSGELFF.

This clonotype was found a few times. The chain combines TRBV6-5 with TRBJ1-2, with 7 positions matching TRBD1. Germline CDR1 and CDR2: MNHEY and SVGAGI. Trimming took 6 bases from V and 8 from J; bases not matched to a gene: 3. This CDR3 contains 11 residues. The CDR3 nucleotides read TGTGCCAGCAGCAGGGGGAGAGGCTACACCTTC. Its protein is CASSRGRGYTF.

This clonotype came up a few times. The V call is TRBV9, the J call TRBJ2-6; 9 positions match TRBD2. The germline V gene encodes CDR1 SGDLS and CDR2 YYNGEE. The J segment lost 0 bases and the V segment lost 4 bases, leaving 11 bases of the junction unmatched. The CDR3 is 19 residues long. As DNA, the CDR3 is TGTGCCAGCAGCTATCCCGGGACTAGCTACGCCTCTGGGGCCAACGTCCTGACTTTC. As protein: CASSYPGTSYASGANVLTF.

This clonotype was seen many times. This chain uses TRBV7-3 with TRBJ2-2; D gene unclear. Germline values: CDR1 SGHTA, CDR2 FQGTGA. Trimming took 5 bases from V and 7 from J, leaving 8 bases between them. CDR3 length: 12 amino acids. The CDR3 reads CASSQVGGELFF. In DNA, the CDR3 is TGTGCCAGCAGCCAAGTGGGCGGGGAGCTGTTTTTT.

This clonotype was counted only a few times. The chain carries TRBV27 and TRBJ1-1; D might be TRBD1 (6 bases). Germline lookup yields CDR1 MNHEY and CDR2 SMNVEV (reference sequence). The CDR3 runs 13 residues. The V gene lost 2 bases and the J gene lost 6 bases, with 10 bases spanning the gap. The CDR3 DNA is TGTGCCAGCAGTTTACAGGGGAGGGCTGAAGCTTTCTTT. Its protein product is CASSLQGRAEAFF.

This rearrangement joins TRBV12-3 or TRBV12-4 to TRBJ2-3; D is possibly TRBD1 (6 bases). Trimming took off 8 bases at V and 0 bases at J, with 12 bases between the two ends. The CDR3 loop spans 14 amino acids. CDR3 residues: CASLDSPSTDTQYF. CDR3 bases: TGTGCCAGCCTGGACAGTCCTAGCACAGATACGCAGTATTTT.

The CDR3 nucleotides are TGTGCCAGCAGTATCTCGACAGGGAGAGAAGCTTTCTTT. It yields the protein CASSISTGREAFF. The rearrangement joins TRBV12-3 or TRBV12-4 to TRBJ1-1; 7 bases align to TRBD1. The ends lost 5 bases at V and 8 bases at J; junction bases unmatched: 8. The CDR3 runs to 13 residues.

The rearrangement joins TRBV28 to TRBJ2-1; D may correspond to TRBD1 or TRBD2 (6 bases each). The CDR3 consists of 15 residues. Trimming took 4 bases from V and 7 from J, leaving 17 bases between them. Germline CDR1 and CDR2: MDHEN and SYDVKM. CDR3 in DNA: TGTGCCAGCAGTTCCCGGGACTGGGGGCAAAATGAGCAGTTCTTC. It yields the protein CASSSRDWGQNEQFF.

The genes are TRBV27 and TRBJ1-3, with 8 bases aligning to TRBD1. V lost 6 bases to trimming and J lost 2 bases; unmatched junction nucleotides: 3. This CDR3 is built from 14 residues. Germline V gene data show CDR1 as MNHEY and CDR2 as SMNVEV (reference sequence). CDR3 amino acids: CASSRTGTGNTIYF. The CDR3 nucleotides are TGTGCCAGCAGCCGGACAGGGACTGGAAACACCATATATTTT.

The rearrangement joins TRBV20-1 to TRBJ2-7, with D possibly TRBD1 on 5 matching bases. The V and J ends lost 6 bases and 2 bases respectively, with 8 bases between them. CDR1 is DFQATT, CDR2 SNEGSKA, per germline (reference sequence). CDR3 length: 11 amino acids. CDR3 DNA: TGCAGTGCCCCGACAGCCTACGAGCAGTACGTC. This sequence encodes CSAPTAYEQYV.

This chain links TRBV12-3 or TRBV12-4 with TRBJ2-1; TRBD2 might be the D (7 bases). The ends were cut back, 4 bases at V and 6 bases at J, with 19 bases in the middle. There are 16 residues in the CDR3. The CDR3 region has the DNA TGTGCCAGCAGTTCAAGGGGGAGGGCCCCTAGCAATGAGCAGTTCTTC. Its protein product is CASSSRGRAPSNEQFF.

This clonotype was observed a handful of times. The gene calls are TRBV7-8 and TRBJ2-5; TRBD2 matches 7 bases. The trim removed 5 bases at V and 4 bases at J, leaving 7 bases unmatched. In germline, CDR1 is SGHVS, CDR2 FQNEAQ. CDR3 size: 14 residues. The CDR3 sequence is CASSPLADGETQYF. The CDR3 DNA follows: TGTGCCAGCAGCCCCCTAGCGGATGGAGAGACCCAGTACTTC.

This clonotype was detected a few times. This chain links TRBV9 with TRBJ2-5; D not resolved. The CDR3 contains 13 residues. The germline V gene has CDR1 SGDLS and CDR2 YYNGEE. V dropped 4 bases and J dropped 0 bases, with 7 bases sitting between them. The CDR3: CASSNSDQETQYF. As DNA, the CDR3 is TGTGCCAGCAGCAATTCAGACCAAGAGACCCAGTACTTC.

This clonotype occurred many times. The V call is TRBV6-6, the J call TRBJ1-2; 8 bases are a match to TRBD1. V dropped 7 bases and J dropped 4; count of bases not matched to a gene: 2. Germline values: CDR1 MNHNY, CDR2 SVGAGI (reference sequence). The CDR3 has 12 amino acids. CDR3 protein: CASTGTGYGYTF. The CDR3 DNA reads TGTGCCAGCACTGGGACAGGCTATGGCTACACCTTC.

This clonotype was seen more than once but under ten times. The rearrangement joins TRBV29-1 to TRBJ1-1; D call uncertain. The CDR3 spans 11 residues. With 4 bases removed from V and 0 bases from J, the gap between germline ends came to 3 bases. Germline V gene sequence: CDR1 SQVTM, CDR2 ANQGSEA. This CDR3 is CSVVMNTEAFF. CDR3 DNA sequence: TGCAGCGTTGTGATGAACACTGAAGCTTTCTTT.

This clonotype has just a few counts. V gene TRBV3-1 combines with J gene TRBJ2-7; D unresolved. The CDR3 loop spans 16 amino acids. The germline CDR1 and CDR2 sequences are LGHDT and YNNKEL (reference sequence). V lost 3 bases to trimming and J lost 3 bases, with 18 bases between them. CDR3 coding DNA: TGTGCCAGCAGCCAGGGAAATAGGGTTGCCCTCTACGAGCAGTACGTC. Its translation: CASSQGNRVALYEQYV.

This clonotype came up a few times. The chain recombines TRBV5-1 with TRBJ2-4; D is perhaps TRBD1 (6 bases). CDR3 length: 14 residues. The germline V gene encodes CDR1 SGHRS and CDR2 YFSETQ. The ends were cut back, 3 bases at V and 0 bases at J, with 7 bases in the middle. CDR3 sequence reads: CASSWDIAKNIQYF. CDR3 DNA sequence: TGCGCCAGCAGCTGGGACATAGCCAAAAACATTCAGTACTTC.

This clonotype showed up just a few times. CDR3 sequence (DNA): TGTGCCAGCAGTTCCGAGCGGGAGGGGTCCTACAATGAGCAGTTCTTC. Translation gives CASSSEREGSYNEQFF. The rearrangement uses TRBV28 and TRBJ2-1; 10 nucleotides match TRBD2. Trimming took 4 bases from V and 1 from J; bases not matched to a gene: 4. There are 16 residues in the CDR3. CDR1 is MDHEN and CDR2 is SYDVKM in the germline V gene. The whole variable domain, filled in from reference TRBV28 and TRBJ2-1, reads DVKVTQSSRYLVKRTGEKVFLECVQDMDHENMFWYRQDPGLGLRLIYFSYDVKMKEKGDIPEGYSVSREKKERFSLILESASTNQTSMYLCASSSEREGSYNEQFFGPGTRLTVL.

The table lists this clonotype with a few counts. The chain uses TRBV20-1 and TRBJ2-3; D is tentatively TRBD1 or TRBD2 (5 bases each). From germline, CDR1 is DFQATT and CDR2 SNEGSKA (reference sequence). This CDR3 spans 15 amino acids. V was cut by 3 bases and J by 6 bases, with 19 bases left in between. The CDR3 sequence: CSASLGASGRDTQYF. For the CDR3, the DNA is TGCAGTGCTAGTTTAGGGGCCTCGGGGCGCGATACGCAGTATTTT.

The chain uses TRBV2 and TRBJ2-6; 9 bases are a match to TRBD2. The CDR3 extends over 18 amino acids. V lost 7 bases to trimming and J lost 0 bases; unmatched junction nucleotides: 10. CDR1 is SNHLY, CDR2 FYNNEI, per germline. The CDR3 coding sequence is TGTGCCAGCACCTGGACTAGCGTAGATCCCTCTGGGGCCAACGTCCTGACTTTC. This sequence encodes CASTWTSVDPSGANVLTF.

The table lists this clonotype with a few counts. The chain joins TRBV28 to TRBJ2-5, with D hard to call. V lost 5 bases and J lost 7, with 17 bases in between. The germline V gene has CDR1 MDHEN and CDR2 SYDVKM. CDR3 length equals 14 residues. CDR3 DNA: TGTGCCAGCAGTCTGTCCGGCCTACGCGGGACCCAGTACTTC. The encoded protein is CASSLSGLRGTQYF.